The rows below give T cell receptor beta chains drawn from one sample of a study of long-term antiretroviral therapy in people with HIV. Some clones are missing from TCRdb's copy, which holds only in-frame ones; the method was immunoSEQ multiplex PCR. The sample lists about 21,000 clones; 81% were seen once. The source material was unsorted PBMCs, sampled 0.1 years before starting antiretroviral therapy. The receptors come from a man aged 40-49 years with HIV. Each CDR3 is given with its conserved first and last residue. The D gene is left open where the match is weak. Clone size is stated in some rows and not others, as once, few, many or a class when expanded.

TRBJ2-5 | TRBV7-9 | . | few | CASKGEETQYF | TGTGCCAGCAAAGGCGAAGAGACCCAGTACTTC
TRBJ1-1 | TRBV5-6 | . | . | CASSLEGGAAPEAFF | TGTGCCAGCAGCTTGGAAGGCGGGGCCGCCCCTGAAGCTTTCTTT
TRBJ1-1 | TRBV5-1 | . | . | CASSLAVETPNTEAFF | TGCGCCAGCAGCTTGGCCGTTGAGACACCGAACACTGAAGCTTTCTTT
TRBJ2-1 | TRBV5-1 | TRBD2 | . | CASRGRLAGGGEQFF | TGCGCCAGCAGAGGGAGACTAGCGGGAGGTGGGGAGCAGTTCTTC
TRBJ2-2 | TRBV5-6 | TRBD2 | . | CASSFGGAAGELFF | TGTGCCAGCAGCTTCGGGGGGGCGGCCGGGGAGCTGTTTTTT
TRBJ1-2 | TRBV6-5 | . | few | CASSYLSNEDYGYTF | TGTGCCAGCAGTTACTTATCGAACGAGGACTATGGCTACACCTTC
TRBJ2-6 | TRBV5-1 | TRBD1 | . | CASSLRAGTGGNSGANVLTF | TGCGCCAGCAGCTTGAGGGCCGGGACAGGGGGCAACTCTGGGGCCAACGTCCTGACTTTC
TRBJ1-4 | TRBV7-9 | TRBD1 | few | CASEGARSEKLFF | TGTGCCAGCGAGGGGGCGCGGTCTGAAAAACTGTTTTTT
TRBJ2-4 | TRBV28 | . | . | CASLEVGAKNIQYF | TGTGCCAGCCTCGAGGTCGGGGCCAAAAACATTCAGTACTTC
TRBJ2-5 | TRBV11-3 | TRBD2 | . | CASSETSAQETQYF | TGTGCCAGCAGCGAGACTAGCGCCCAAGAGACCCAGTACTTC
TRBJ2-2 | TRBV7-2 | . | . | CASSPQGLAMGTGELFF | TGTGCCAGCAGCCCTCAAGGACTGGCCATGGGGACCGGGGAGCTGTTTTTT
TRBJ2-1 | TRBV7-3 | TRBD2 | . | CASSFGLADNEQFF | TGTGCCAGCAGCTTTGGACTAGCGGACAATGAGCAGTTCTTC
TRBJ2-7 | TRBV10-3 | . | . | CATRDSAGTPSYEQYF | TGTGCCACGCGGGACAGCGCCGGGACTCCCTCATACGAGCAGTACTTC
TRBJ2-7 | TRBV6-6 | . | . | CASSPSSYEQYF | TGTGCCAGCAGTCCTTCGTCCTACGAGCAGTACTTC
TRBJ1-4 | TRBV19 | TRBD1 | . | CASSTDRVANEKLFF | TGTGCCAGTAGTACCGACAGGGTAGCTAATGAAAAACTGTTTTTT
TRBJ2-7 | TRBV7-6 | . | once | CASSYGRGVGEQYF | TGTGCCAGCAGCTATGGGAGGGGGGTAGGAGAGCAGTACTTC
TRBJ2-3 | TRBV19 | TRBD2 | once | CASSFALAGGTDTQYF | TGTGCCAGTAGTTTTGCGCTAGCGGGAGGAACAGATACGCAGTATTTT
TRBJ2-4 | TRBV7-3 | TRBD1 | . | CASSLTGDRTAKNIQYF | TGTGCCAGCAGCTTAACGGGGGACAGGACAGCCAAAAACATTCAGTACTTC
TRBJ2-3 | TRBV29-1 | TRBD2 | . | CSVLSPTSGGDTQYF | TGCAGCGTCCTATCCCCCACTAGCGGAGGGGATACGCAGTATTTT
TRBJ1-1 | TRBV6-5 | . | . | CASSYSGQMNTEAFF | TGTGCCAGCAGTTACTCCGGACAGATGAACACTGAAGCTTTCTTT
TRBJ2-3 | TRBV29-1 | . | . | CSVDTDTQYF | TGCAGCGTTGACACAGATACGCAGTATTTT
TRBJ1-1 | TRBV5-5 | . | . | CASSHTGAFMNTEAFF | TGTGCCAGCAGCCACACCGGGGCTTTTATGAACACTGAAGCTTTCTTT
TRBJ1-4 | TRBV11-2 | TRBD1 | . | CASSSGQGRIEKLFF | TGTGCCAGCAGCTCCGGACAGGGTAGAATCGAAAAACTGTTTTTT
TRBJ1-5 | TRBV29-1 | TRBD1 | . | CSVGQGGNQPQHF | TGCAGCGTCGGACAGGGAGGCAATCAGCCCCAGCATTTT
TRBJ1-5 | TRBV28 | . | once | CASTVGLNQPQHF | TGTGCCAGCACCGTTGGACTCAATCAGCCCCAGCATTTT